What follows are 8 T cell receptor beta chains derived from one specimen sequenced in a study of cytomegalovirus exposure and HLA in healthy donors. The PCR was carried out with 60 Vbeta primers and 13 Jbeta primers. TCRdb's copy holds only in-frame clones and misses some; the assay was immunoSEQ multiplex PCR. The sample contains some 150,000 clones, 80% to 85% of which appear only once. Specimen: PBMCs. Receptors originate from a woman between 50 and 59 years old in good health and CMV-seropositive.

The rearrangement uses TRBV4-1 and TRBJ2-7, with a weak D call TRBD2 (6 bases). Per germline, CDR1 MGHRA and CDR2 YSYEKL. V lost 1 base, J lost 3 bases, and 16 bases lay in between. The CDR3 length is 16 residues. Written as DNA, the CDR3 is TGCGCCAGCAGCCAAGGCCTGCGGGGATCATACTACGAGCAGTACTTC. Translation: CASSQGLRGSYYEQYF.

In this sample, this clone turned up a few times. The chain recombines TRBV28 with TRBJ1-3; no reliable D call. Germline CDR1 reads MDHEN; CDR2 reads SYDVKM. The CDR3 runs 16 residues. V was pared by 3 bases and J by 3 bases, with 15 bases between. In DNA form, the CDR3 reads TGTGCCAGCAGTTTGGGTTGGGAGGTCGGTGGAAACACCATATATTTT. The encoded protein is CASSLGWEVGGNTIYF.

V gene TRBV7-3 combines with J gene TRBJ2-1, with 8 bases matching TRBD2. Germline CDR1 SGHTA, CDR2 FQGTGA. V lost 4 bases to trimming and J lost 4 bases; unmatched junction nucleotides: 3. The CDR3 has 14 amino acids. The CDR3 sequence: CASSSGTSYNEQFF. CDR3 nucleotide sequence: TGTGCCAGCAGCTCGGGGACTAGTTACAATGAGCAGTTCTTC.

The V call is TRBV6-5, the J call TRBJ1-1; D not certain. Germline V lookup: CDR1 MNHEY, CDR2 SVGAGI. V was clipped by 2 bases and J by 3 bases, with 7 bases between them. CDR3 length: 13 residues. DNA for the CDR3: TGTGCCAGCAGTTACGGGAGCCACACTGAAGCTTTCTTT. Amino acids: CASSYGSHTEAFF.

CDR3 DNA: TGTGCCAGCACCTCACCACAGGGGGGGACCACAGATACGCAGTATTTT. Translating gives CASTSPQGGTTDTQYF. The J gene is TRBJ2-3, the V gene TRBV28; possibly TRBD1 for D (8 bases). The V and J ends lost 7 bases and 2 bases respectively, with 19 bases between them. Looked up from germline, CDR1 is MDHEN and CDR2 is SYDVKM. This CDR3 has 16 amino acids.

This clone was seen only a few times. The chain couples TRBV19 to TRBJ1-6, with D maybe TRBD1 (6 bases). The CDR3 runs to 16 residues. Trimming removed 5 bases at V and 6 bases at J, with 17 bases between. Germline CDR1 reads LNHDA; CDR2 reads SQIVND (reference sequence). In nucleotides, the CDR3 is TGTGCCAGTAGTCCGGTCGGACAGAGCTTTAATTCACCCCTCCACTTT. Its protein product is CASSPVGQSFNSPLHF. The whole variable domain, filled in from reference TRBV19 and TRBJ1-6, reads DGGITQSPKYLFRKEGQNVTLSCEQNLNHDAMYWYRQDPGQGLRLIYYSQIVNDFQKGDIAEGYSVSREKKESFPLTVTSAQKNPTAFYLCASSPVGQSFNSPLHFGNGTRLTVT.

CDR3 protein: CSASGGTEAFF. The CDR3 DNA reads TGCAGTGCTAGCGGGGGCACTGAAGCTTTCTTT. The chain couples TRBV20-1 to TRBJ1-1; possibly TRBD1 for D (5 bases). Germline CDR1 DFQATT, CDR2 SNEGSKA (reference sequence). V lost 3 bases, J lost 4 bases, and 6 bases lay in between. The CDR3 is made up of 11 amino acids.

The gene calls are TRBV11-3 and TRBJ1-2, with D perhaps matching TRBD1 (5 bases). CDR1 is SGHNT, CDR2 YENEEA, per germline. V lost 0 bases to trimming and J lost 4 bases, with 9 bases between them. The CDR3 covers 14 residues. The CDR3 region is CASSLEGAFYGYTF. The CDR3 DNA follows: TGTGCCAGCAGCTTAGAAGGGGCTTTCTATGGCTACACCTTC.